Following are 27 T cell receptor beta chains from one sample sequenced in a study of identical twins. TCRdb passed the 5' RACE reads through MiXCR, listing each CDR3 protein once. Here the sample spans about 900,000 distinct CDR3 sequences, about 12% being singletons. These data were likewise used in another study, on yellow fever vaccine responses in identical twins.

The sequenced sample was PBMCs. These receptors all stem from a woman aged 18-29 years in good health.

The rearrangement links TRBV6-1 to TRBJ2-1; 10 nucleotides agree with TRBD2. V trimming: 5 bases; J trimming: 8 bases; junction bases outside the gene matches: 15. Germline assignment: CDR1 MNHNS and CDR2 SASEGT. The CDR3 runs to 17 residues. The CDR3 here is CASSPPSGRAPGHEQFF. The CDR3 DNA reads TGTGCCAGCAGTCCCCCTAGCGGGAGAGCCCCCGGGCATGAGCAGTTCTTC.

This clonotype was picked up a small number of times. V and J are TRBV5-1 and TRBJ1-4; the D is unclear. Germline V CDR1 and CDR2: SGHRS, YFSETQ. The ends were cut back, 4 bases at V and 7 bases at J, with 20 bases in the middle. The CDR3 sequence is 16 residues long. The CDR3 nucleotides are TGCGCCAGCAGCCCAGGTGTCAACTTCGTGGGTGAAAAACTGTTTTTT. It encodes CASSPGVNFVGEKLFF.

This clonotype was seen more than once but under ten times. J is TRBJ2-2 and V is TRBV2, with 7 bases aligning to TRBD2. The CDR3 length is 18 residues. V shed 3 bases and J 2 bases; nucleotides not matched to a gene: 12. The germline gives CDR1 SNHLY, CDR2 FYNNEI. The CDR3 region is CASSESSLGLVNTGELFF. CDR3 bases: TGTGCCAGCAGTGAGAGTAGTTTAGGACTAGTCAACACCGGGGAGCTGTTTTTT.

This clonotype was counted a few times. The genes are TRBV3-1 and TRBJ2-2; D remains unclear. The V end was cut by 1 base, the J end by 4 bases, with 7 bases between. The CDR3 is 14 residues long. Germline V lookup: CDR1 LGHDT, CDR2 YNNKEL (reference sequence). The CDR3 sequence is CASSQVMSTGELFF. The CDR3 coding sequence is TGTGCCAGCAGCCAAGTTATGAGCACCGGGGAGCTGTTTTTT.

The DNA of the CDR3 is TGTGCCAGCTCCGGGGGGGCCACGAACTACAATGAGCAGTTCTTC. It specifies CASSGGATNYNEQFF. The gene calls are TRBV28 and TRBJ2-1, with TRBD2 identical over 8 bases. The CDR3 totals 15 residues. Germline V gene data show CDR1 as MDHEN and CDR2 as SYDVKM. Losses at the gene ends were 8 bases for V and 3 bases for J; bases not matched to a gene: 9.

In this sample, this clonotype turned up many times. This chain links TRBV12-3 or TRBV12-4 with TRBJ1-6; possible D gene TRBD1, 5 bases. The CDR3 runs 16 residues. V was trimmed by 2 bases and J by 10 bases, leaving 18 bases between them. The CDR3 reads CASSLRRSREGSPLHF. As DNA, the CDR3 is TGTGCCAGCAGTTTACGCAGGAGTAGGGAGGGGTCACCCCTCCACTTT.

V gene TRBV7-2 combines with J gene TRBJ1-2; D is undetermined. The CDR3 covers 15 residues. V was shortened by 1 base and J by 4 bases, with 13 bases between the two germline ends. Germline assignment: CDR1 SGHTA and CDR2 FQGNSA. CDR3 in DNA: TGTGCCAGCAGCTTAGAAACCTACCAAGGCTATGGCTACACCTTC. It specifies CASSLETYQGYGYTF.

There are a few counts of this clonotype. CDR3 sequence (DNA): TGTGCCAGCAGCCCTGAGACAGGGACGAATACGCAGTATTTT. It yields the protein CASSPETGTNTQYF. This chain joins TRBV11-2 and TRBJ2-3; 7 bases align to TRBD1. This CDR3 is built from 14 residues. CDR1 SGHAT and CDR2 FQNNGV come from the germline V gene. With 5 bases clipped from V and 7 bases from J, the junction kept 9 bases outside the gene matches.

There are many counts of this clonotype. The DNA for the CDR3 is TGTGCCAGCAGTCCCGGGACAGGAGCCACCGGGGAGCTGTTTTTT. Protein sequence: CASSPGTGATGELFF. This chain links TRBV25-1 with TRBJ2-2; 8 bases match TRBD1. Germline loops: CDR1 MGHDK, CDR2 SYGVNS. This CDR3 has 15 amino acids. V lost 5 bases and J lost 4; bases outside the gene matches: 6.

To note about this clonotype: It is likely a read error, because the conserved phenylalanine at the end of the CDR3 is missing. This rearrangement joins TRBV5-6 to TRBJ1-1, with TRBD1 identical over 7 bases. CDR3 length equals 12 residues. Trimming removed 2 bases from V and 6 bases from J; junction bases left unmatched: 1. Germline-derived CDR1 and CDR2 are SGHDT and YYEEEE. The CDR3 protein is CASSFTGAEAFL. The CDR3 region has the DNA TGTGCCAGCAGCTTCACAGGGGCTGAAGCTTTCCTT.

The V gene is TRBV7-6, the J gene TRBJ2-1, with D possibly called TRBD1 or TRBD2 (6 bases each). Trimming took 5 bases from V and 10 from J, leaving 21 bases between them. Germline CDR1 reads SGHVS; CDR2 reads FNYEAQ. CDR3 length equals 15 residues. CDR3 DNA sequence: TGTGCCAGCAGCCCTCAGGGGACTGGAGGTGTGGAGCAGTTCTTC. It is translated as CASSPQGTGGVEQFF.

CDR3 sequence (DNA): TGTGCCAGCACCAATCCGGACATACCATTCGGCGTCGATGAAAAACTGTTTTTT. It specifies CASTNPDIPFGVDEKLFF. The chain is built from TRBV6-2 or TRBV6-3 and TRBJ1-4; tentative D call: TRBD1 (5 bases). The V end was cut by 7 bases, the J end by 6 bases, with 27 bases between. This CDR3 has 18 amino acids. CDR1 is MNHEY and CDR2 is SVGEGT in the germline V gene.

This clonotype was found a few times. J is TRBJ1-5 and V is TRBV7-8, with D possibly being TRBD1 (5 bases). Germline values: CDR1 SGHVS, CDR2 FQNEAQ. Trimming shortened V by 1 base and J by 2 bases, and 15 bases separated the two germline ends. CDR3 size: 17 residues. CDR3 sequence reads: CASSLGWGDSGNQPQHF. In DNA form, the CDR3 reads TGTGCCAGCAGCTTAGGGTGGGGGGATTCGGGCAATCAGCCCCAGCATTTT.

This clonotype showed up just a few times. The J gene is TRBJ1-1, the V gene TRBV4-2; D might be TRBD1 (5 bases). Germline CDR1 LGHNA, CDR2 YNFKEQ. This CDR3 spans 15 amino acids. V was clipped by 4 bases and J by 4 bases, with 16 bases between them. The CDR3 region is CASSPRLTVSTEAFF. The CDR3 coding sequence is TGTGCCAGCAGCCCCCGACTGACAGTTTCCACTGAAGCTTTCTTT.

The chain links TRBV7-2 to TRBJ2-3, with D uncertain. The CDR3 runs to 15 residues. CDR1 SGHTA and CDR2 FQGNSA come from the germline V gene. The V end was cut by 4 bases, the J end by 2 bases, with 13 bases between. In DNA form, the CDR3 reads TGTGCCAGCAGCTCGAGGCCCTATACCACAGATACGCAGTATTTT. It translates to CASSSRPYTTDTQYF.

This clonotype occurred once. This chain connects TRBV20-1 to TRBJ2-2; TRBD1 aligns across 8 bases. This CDR3 has 16 amino acids. Losses at the gene ends were 6 bases for V and 6 bases for J; bases not matched to a gene: 15. Germline V gene sequence: CDR1 DFQATT, CDR2 SNEGSKA (reference sequence). This CDR3 is CSATRRGRIESGELFF. The DNA for the CDR3 is TGCAGTGCAACCCGCAGGGGGCGCATAGAATCCGGGGAGCTGTTTTTT.

This clonotype came up many times. J is TRBJ2-3 and V is TRBV4-2; D remains ambiguous. This CDR3 region has 17 residues. Germline-derived CDR1 and CDR2 are LGHNA and YNFKEQ. V was pared by 0 bases and J by 4 bases, with 17 bases between. In DNA, the CDR3 is TGTGCCAGCAGCCAAGATTTGGTAGTTCAATTCCCAGATACGCAGTATTTT. Its translation: CASSQDLVVQFPDTQYF.

This clonotype was counted a few times. The chain links TRBV5-1 to TRBJ2-5; unclear D gene. Germline V gives CDR1 SGHRS, CDR2 YFSETQ. Trimming cost V 2 bases and J 5 bases, with 10 bases left between them. The CDR3 totals 13 residues. The CDR3 loop is CASSFSGLETQYF. CDR3 DNA: TGCGCCAGCAGCTTTTCCGGGTTGGAGACCCAGTACTTC.

The chain combines TRBV12-3 or TRBV12-4 with TRBJ1-2; D unresolved. This CDR3 has 14 residues. V was clipped by 6 bases and J by 5 bases, with 16 bases between them. The CDR3 DNA follows: TGTGCCAGCAGGGCCTTAGGAGGCCGTTATGGCTACACCTTC. It codes for CASRALGGRYGYTF.

The chain has TRBV7-8 and TRBJ2-1, with D possibly TRBD1 on 5 matching bases. V shed 8 bases and J shed 4 bases, with 12 bases lying between them. This CDR3 spans 13 amino acids. Germline CDR1 and CDR2: SGHVS and FQNEAQ. The CDR3, as DNA: TGTGCCAGCCAGCAGGGATTATACAATGAGCAGTTCTTC. Protein sequence: CASQQGLYNEQFF.

The chain uses TRBV12-3 or TRBV12-4 and TRBJ2-2; D may be TRBD2 (6 bases). Trimming shortened V by 5 bases and J by 5 bases, and 15 bases separated the two germline ends. The CDR3 has 15 residues. The CDR3 here is CASSPAGGETGELFF. In nucleotides, the CDR3 is TGTGCCAGCAGTCCCGCCGGAGGGGAGACCGGGGAGCTGTTTTTT.

This clonotype appeared many times. DNA of the CDR3: TGTGCCAGCACCTTCGGTAGGGAAAACTCTGGGGCCAACGTCCTGACTTTC. It codes for CASTFGRENSGANVLTF. The chain recombines TRBV6-2 or TRBV6-3 with TRBJ2-6; no reliable D call. Germline CDR1 MNHEY, CDR2 SVGEGT. CDR3 length equals 17 residues. V lost 7 bases and J 0 bases, leaving 16 bases between the germline ends.

The chain has TRBV28 and TRBJ1-5; possibly TRBD1 for D (5 bases). The V gene lost 3 bases and the J gene lost 5 bases, with 11 bases spanning the gap. The germline CDR1 and CDR2 sequences are MDHEN and SYDVKM. CDR3 length: 14 amino acids. CDR3 nucleotides: TGTGCCAGCAGTTTTAATGGGGCAGATCAGCCCCAGCATTTT. Translated, it gives CASSFNGADQPQHF.

V is TRBV19 and J is TRBJ2-1, with D perhaps TRBD1 or TRBD2 (5 bases each). V was cut by 3 bases and J by 4 bases, with 7 bases left in between. Germline V gene sequence: CDR1 LNHDA, CDR2 SQIVND (reference sequence). The CDR3 loop spans 13 amino acids. The CDR3 region is CASSMGTYNEQFF. DNA of the CDR3: TGTGCCAGTAGTATGGGGACGTACAATGAGCAGTTCTTC.

This clonotype was counted only a few times. The chain uses TRBV3-1 and TRBJ2-1, with 10 bases fitting TRBD1. Looked up from germline, CDR1 is LGHDT and CDR2 is YNNKEL (reference sequence). After removal of 0 bases from V and 6 bases from J, the junction contained 11 bases not matched to a gene. CDR3 size: 18 residues. The CDR3 region is CASSQDRRDRGVPNEQFF. The CDR3 nucleotides read TGTGCCAGCAGCCAAGATCGAAGGGACAGGGGAGTCCCCAATGAGCAGTTCTTC.

The chain combines TRBV19 with TRBJ2-5; possible D gene TRBD1, 6 bases. Germline values: CDR1 LNHDA, CDR2 SQIVND (reference sequence). The CDR3 extends over 14 amino acids. The V end lost 6 bases, the J end lost 5 bases, and 16 bases lay between the germline ends. The CDR3 bases are TGTGCCAGTAGGCCAGGGGAGATCTGGGAGACCCAGTACTTC. It translates to CASRPGEIWETQYF.

This clonotype was seen at least ten times. The rearrangement joins TRBV12-3 or TRBV12-4 to TRBJ1-5; 7 bases agree with TRBD1. V lost 5 bases, J lost 0 bases, and 7 bases stayed unmatched. CDR3 length equals 16 residues. The CDR3 region is CASSRTQGNSNQPQHF. The CDR3, as DNA: TGTGCCAGCAGTCGCACACAGGGGAATAGCAATCAGCCCCAGCATTTT.